A selection of T cell receptor beta chains follows, all from one sample in a study of a mutant IDH1 vaccine in newly diagnosed glioma. Sequencing was performed with immunoSEQ multiplex PCR; in TCRdb, only in-frame clones are kept and a portion is missing. This sample carries approximately 80,000 clones, more than 80% of them seen once, and the ten largest clones take roughly 5.6%. No antigen has been assigned to these receptors. The sequencing here drew on PBMCs, taken from a glioma patient whose treatment included an IDH1 peptide vaccine. All receptors come from a middle-aged man with glioma. Each CDR3 is given with its conserved first and last residue. Fields, in order: D gene, clone size, V gene, J gene, CDR3 protein, CDR3 DNA. The D gene is left open where the match is weak. The size of a clone is reported for some rows only, either as once, few or many, or as a class for expanded clones.

>NA|NA|TRBV6-1|TRBJ2-1
CASSERAVTRNEQFF
TGTGCCAGCAGTGAACGGGCTGTCACGAGAAATGAGCAGTTCTTC
>TRBD2|NA|TRBV18|TRBJ2-3
CASLGLAGGQDTQYF
TGTGCCAGCTTAGGACTAGCGGGAGGACAAGATACGCAGTATTTT
>TRBD1|NA|TRBV4-2|TRBJ2-7
CASSQEAGTGGDEQYF
TGTGCCAGCAGCCAAGAAGCGGGGACAGGGGGTGACGAGCAGTACTTC
>NA|NA|TRBV21-1|TRBJ1-2
CASSDNYTF
TGTGCCAGCAGCGACAACTACACCTTC
>NA|NA|TRBV19|TRBJ1-2
CASSPGHDPIYGYTF
TGTGCCAGTAGCCCCGGGCACGATCCGATCTATGGCTACACCTTC
>NA|NA|TRBV11-2|TRBJ2-1
CASSPQAGTPRYNEQFF
TGTGCCAGCAGCCCCCAAGCCGGGACTCCCCGTTACAATGAGCAGTTCTTC
>NA|NA|TRBV6-6|TRBJ1-5
CASSYQGFNQPQHF
TGTGCCAGCAGTTACCAGGGATTCAATCAGCCCCAGCATTTT
>TRBD2|NA|TRBV4-3|TRBJ2-1
CASSQDPGTRVNNEQFF
TGCGCCAGCAGCCAAGATCCAGGGACTAGGGTAAACAATGAGCAGTTCTTC
>NA|NA|TRBV10-3|TRBJ2-2
CAISEFSGEKTGELFF
TGTGCCATCAGTGAGTTCTCAGGGGAAAAAACCGGGGAGCTGTTTTTT
>NA|NA|TRBV9|TRBJ2-3
CASSASPSDGASTDTQYF
TGTGCCAGCAGCGCGTCCCCCTCGGACGGTGCTAGCACAGATACGCAGTATTTT
>NA|NA|TRBV19|TRBJ1-4
CASRWGEKLFF
TGTGCCAGTAGGTGGGGGGAAAAACTGTTTTTT
>TRBD1|few|TRBV2|TRBJ2-5
CASSRDSGTQYF
TGTGCCAGCAGTCGGGACAGTGGGACCCAGTACTTC
>TRBD1|NA|TRBV27|TRBJ2-7
CASSPGTDYEQYF
TGTGCCAGCAGCCCGGGGACAGACTACGAGCAGTACTTC
>TRBD1|NA|TRBV30|TRBJ1-4
CAWSVGTGEEKLFF
TGTGCCTGGAGTGTCGGGACAGGGGAGGAAAAACTGTTTTTT
>NA|NA|TRBV6-5|TRBJ1-1
CASTLDSWTEAFF
TGTGCCAGCACCTTGGACAGCTGGACTGAAGCTTTCTTT
>NA|NA|TRBV30|TRBJ2-2
CAWNEGRETGELFF
TGTGCCTGGAACGAGGGTAGGGAAACCGGGGAGCTGTTTTTT
>NA|NA|TRBV28|TRBJ1-1
CASSRAGAFF
TGTGCCTCCTCGCGGGCGGGAGCTTTCTTT
>TRBD1|NA|TRBV5-6|TRBJ2-7
CASSLTGARQQYF
TGTGCCAGCAGCTTGACAGGGGCTCGGCAGCAGTACTTC
>NA|NA|TRBV6-6|TRBJ1-5
CASSSGQPNQPQHF
TGTGCCAGCAGTTCAGGACAGCCTAATCAGCCCCAGCATTTT
>TRBD2|NA|TRBV11-2|TRBJ2-7
CASSSLAGEVYEQYF
TGTGCCAGCAGCTCCTTAGCGGGGGAGGTGTACGAGCAGTACTTC
>NA|NA|TRBV27|TRBJ2-7
CASSSVSYEQYF
TGTGCCAGCAGTTCGGTATCCTACGAGCAGTACTTC